This T cell receptor (beta chain) was retrieved from a study of T cells after yellow fever vaccination. Study observations and caveats: Booster samples showed a return of most primary-vaccination clones (approximately 95% CD4, about 85% CD8). The secondary T-cell response peaked on day 5, not day 15, but was weaker.

Generation of TCR cDNA used 5'RACE template switching (which added a universal primer site and UMIs). In TCRdb, the 5' RACE reads were re-called with MiXCR into one record per CDR3 protein. The sample has nearly 300,000 distinct CDR3 sequences; 8.5% to 10% are singletons. Many counts were recorded for this clonotype. What it binds is unknown. Germline loops: CDR1 SGHTA, CDR2 FQGNSA. CDR3 size: 15 residues. The trim removed 1 base at V and 7 bases at J, leaving 9 bases unmatched. The chain links TRBV7-2 to TRBJ2-7; 8 nucleotides align to TRBD2. Sequences were derived from CD4+ T cells sorted from PBMCs, sampled 5 days after the yellow fever booster vaccination. The receptor was derived from a man younger than 35 who received the YFV17D yellow fever vaccine. CDR3 sequence: CASSLGGGTSGEQYF. The CDR3 coding sequence is TGTGCCAGCAGCTTAGGCGGGGGGACTTCGGGGGAGCAGTACTTC.